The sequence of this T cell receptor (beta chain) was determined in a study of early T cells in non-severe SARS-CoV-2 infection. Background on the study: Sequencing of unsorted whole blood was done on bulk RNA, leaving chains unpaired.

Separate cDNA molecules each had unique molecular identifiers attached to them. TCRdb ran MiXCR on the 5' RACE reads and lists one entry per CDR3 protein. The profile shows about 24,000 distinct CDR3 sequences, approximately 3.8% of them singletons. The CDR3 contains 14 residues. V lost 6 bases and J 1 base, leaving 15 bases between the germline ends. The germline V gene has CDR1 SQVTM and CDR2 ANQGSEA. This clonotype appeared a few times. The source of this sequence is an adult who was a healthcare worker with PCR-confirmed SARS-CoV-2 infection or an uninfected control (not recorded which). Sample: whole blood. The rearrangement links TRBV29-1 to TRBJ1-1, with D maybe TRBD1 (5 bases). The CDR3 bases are TGCAGCGTCGAGGACGGGACGGGGAACACTGAAGCTTTCTTT. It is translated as CSVEDGTGNTEAFF.